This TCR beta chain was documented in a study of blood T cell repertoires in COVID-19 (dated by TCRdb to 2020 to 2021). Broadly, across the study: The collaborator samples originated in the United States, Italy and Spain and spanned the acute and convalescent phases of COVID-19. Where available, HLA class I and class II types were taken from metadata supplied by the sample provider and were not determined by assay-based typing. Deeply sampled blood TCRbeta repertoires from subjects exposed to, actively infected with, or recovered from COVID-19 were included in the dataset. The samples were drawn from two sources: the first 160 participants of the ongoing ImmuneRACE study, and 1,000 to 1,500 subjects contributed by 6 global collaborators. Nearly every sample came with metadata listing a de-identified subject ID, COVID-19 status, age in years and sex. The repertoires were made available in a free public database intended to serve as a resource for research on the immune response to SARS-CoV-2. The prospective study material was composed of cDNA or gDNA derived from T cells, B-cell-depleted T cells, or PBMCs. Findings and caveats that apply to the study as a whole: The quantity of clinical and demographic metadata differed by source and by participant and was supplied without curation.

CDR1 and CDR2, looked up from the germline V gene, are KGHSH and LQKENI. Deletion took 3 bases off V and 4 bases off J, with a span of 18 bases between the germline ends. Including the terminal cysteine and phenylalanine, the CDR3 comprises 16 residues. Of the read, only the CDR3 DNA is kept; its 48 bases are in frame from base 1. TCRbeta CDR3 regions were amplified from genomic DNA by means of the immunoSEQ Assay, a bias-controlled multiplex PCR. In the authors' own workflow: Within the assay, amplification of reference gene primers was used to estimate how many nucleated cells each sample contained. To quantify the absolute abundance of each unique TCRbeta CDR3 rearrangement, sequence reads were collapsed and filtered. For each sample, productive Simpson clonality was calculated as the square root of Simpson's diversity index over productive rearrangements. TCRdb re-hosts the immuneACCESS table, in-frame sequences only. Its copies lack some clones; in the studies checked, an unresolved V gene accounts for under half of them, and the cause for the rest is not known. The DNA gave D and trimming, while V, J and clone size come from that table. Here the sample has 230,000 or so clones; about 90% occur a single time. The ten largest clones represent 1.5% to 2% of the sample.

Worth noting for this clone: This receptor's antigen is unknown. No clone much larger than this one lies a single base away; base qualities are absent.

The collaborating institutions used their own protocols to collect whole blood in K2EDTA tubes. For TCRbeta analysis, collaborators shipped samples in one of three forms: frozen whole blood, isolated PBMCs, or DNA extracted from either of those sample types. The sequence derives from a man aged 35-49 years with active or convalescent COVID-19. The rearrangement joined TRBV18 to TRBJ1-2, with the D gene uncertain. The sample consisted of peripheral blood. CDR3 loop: CASSPPRSGILYGYTF. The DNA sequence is TGTGCCAGCTCACCCCCCCGGAGCGGAATACTCTATGGCTACACCTTC.